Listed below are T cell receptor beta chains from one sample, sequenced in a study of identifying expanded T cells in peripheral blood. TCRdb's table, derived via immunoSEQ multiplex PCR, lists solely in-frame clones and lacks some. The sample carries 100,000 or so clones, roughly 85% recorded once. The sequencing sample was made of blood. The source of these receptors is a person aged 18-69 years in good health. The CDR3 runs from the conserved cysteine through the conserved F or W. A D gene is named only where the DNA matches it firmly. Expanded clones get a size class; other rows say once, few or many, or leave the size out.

CDR3 DNA: TGTGCCACCAATCTAGGGGGAGGGGCTGCGGAGACCCAGTACTTC
CDR3 protein: CATNLGGGAAETQYF
V gene: TRBV6-1
clone size: .
D gene: .
J gene: TRBJ2-5

CDR3 DNA: TGTGCCAGCAGCCAAGGGGTTTGGGGCACAGGGGATTCACCCCTCCACTTT
CDR3 protein: CASSQGVWGTGDSPLHF
V gene: TRBV4-2
clone size: .
D gene: TRBD1
J gene: TRBJ1-6

CDR3 DNA: TGCGCCAGCAGCTTGGGTGGACAGCAATCAACCTACGAGCAGTACTTC
CDR3 protein: CASSLGGQQSTYEQYF
V gene: TRBV5-1
clone size: once
D gene: .
J gene: TRBJ2-7

CDR3 DNA: TGTGCCAGCAGTTTAACGGCGGGGGGGAGTGAGCAGTACTTC
CDR3 protein: CASSLTAGGSEQYF
V gene: TRBV28
clone size: few
D gene: TRBD2
J gene: TRBJ2-7

CDR3 DNA: TGTGCCAGCAGCCAGCGGACAGGGTTTTCTTTTAGCGAGCAGTTCTTC
CDR3 protein: CASSQRTGFSFSEQFF
V gene: TRBV14
clone size: .
D gene: TRBD1
J gene: TRBJ2-1

CDR3 DNA: TGTGCCAGCAGTGATATTTTCGGGGGCGAGCAGTACTTC
CDR3 protein: CASSDIFGGEQYF
V gene: TRBV6-1
clone size: .
D gene: .
J gene: TRBJ2-7

CDR3 DNA: TGTGCCACCAGCAGACCGGGACCGCGGTCCTACGAGCAGTACTTC
CDR3 protein: CATSRPGPRSYEQYF
V gene: TRBV15
clone size: .
D gene: .
J gene: TRBJ2-7

CDR3 DNA: TGCGCCAGCAGCCTGACGTGGGCGGCAGCCGATCAGCCCCAGCATTTT
CDR3 protein: CASSLTWAAADQPQHF
V gene: TRBV4-3
clone size: .
D gene: .
J gene: TRBJ1-5

CDR3 DNA: TGTGCCAGCAGCCCTAGACTAGCGGGCGAATCCTACGAGCAGTACTTC
CDR3 protein: CASSPRLAGESYEQYF
V gene: TRBV7-2
clone size: .
D gene: TRBD2
J gene: TRBJ2-7

CDR3 DNA: TGTGCCAGCAGTTTTTATCGGGAAGGCGAGCAGTACTTC
CDR3 protein: CASSFYREGEQYF
V gene: TRBV6-5
clone size: .
D gene: .
J gene: TRBJ2-7

CDR3 DNA: TGCGCCAGCAGCCAAGATCGGGGCTATGGCTACACCTTC
CDR3 protein: CASSQDRGYGYTF
V gene: TRBV4-3
clone size: .
D gene: .
J gene: TRBJ1-2

CDR3 DNA: TGTGCCAGCAGCCCCCGGGACGGTTCTTACAATGAGCAGTTCTTC
CDR3 protein: CASSPRDGSYNEQFF
V gene: TRBV7-9
clone size: .
D gene: .
J gene: TRBJ2-1

CDR3 DNA: TGTGCCAGCAGCAGGACAGGGGGCGATCAGCCCCAGCATTTT
CDR3 protein: CASSRTGGDQPQHF
V gene: TRBV5-6
clone size: .
D gene: TRBD1
J gene: TRBJ1-5

CDR3 DNA: TGTGCCAGCAGCTTCGGAGGGAAGTTCTACGAGCAGTACTTC
CDR3 protein: CASSFGGKFYEQYF
V gene: TRBV7-2
clone size: .
D gene: .
J gene: TRBJ2-7

CDR3 DNA: TGTGCCAGCAGTTACGCCAGGGGCGCTGAAGCTTTCTTT
CDR3 protein: CASSYARGAEAFF
V gene: TRBV27
clone size: .
D gene: .
J gene: TRBJ1-1

CDR3 DNA: TGCGCCAGCAGCCTGCAGGCAAAGTCTACTAATGAAAAACTGTTTTTT
CDR3 protein: CASSLQAKSTNEKLFF
V gene: TRBV4-3
clone size: .
D gene: .
J gene: TRBJ1-4

CDR3 DNA: TGTGCCATATCGACAGATAGCAATCAGCCCCAGCATTTT
CDR3 protein: CAISTDSNQPQHF
V gene: TRBV7-9
clone size: .
D gene: .
J gene: TRBJ1-5

CDR3 DNA: TGTGCCAGTATCCCCGTCGGGGGGCGAAGCAATCAGCCCCAGCATTTT
CDR3 protein: CASIPVGGRSNQPQHF
V gene: TRBV19
clone size: .
D gene: .
J gene: TRBJ1-5

CDR3 DNA: TGCAGCGCCCGAGGGGGCGATGAGCAGTTCTTC
CDR3 protein: CSARGGDEQFF
V gene: TRBV29-1
clone size: .
D gene: TRBD1
J gene: TRBJ2-1

CDR3 DNA: TGTGCCAGCAGCTTAGTTGGCGGGGGCACAGATACGCAGTATTTT
CDR3 protein: CASSLVGGGTDTQYF
V gene: TRBV11-2
clone size: .
D gene: .
J gene: TRBJ2-3

CDR3 DNA: TGTGCCAGCAGCTTAGGAGCGGGCAGGCTCACCGGGGAGCTGTTTTTT
CDR3 protein: CASSLGAGRLTGELFF
V gene: TRBV7-6
clone size: .
D gene: .
J gene: TRBJ2-2

CDR3 DNA: TGTGCCAGCAGTTTATTCTACGAGCAGTACTTC
CDR3 protein: CASSLFYEQYF
V gene: TRBV27
clone size: .
D gene: .
J gene: TRBJ2-7

CDR3 DNA: TGTGCCAGCAGCTTTCGAAAATCCGCGACCGGGGAGCTGTTTTTT
CDR3 protein: CASSFRKSATGELFF
V gene: TRBV7-2
clone size: .
D gene: .
J gene: TRBJ2-2

CDR3 DNA: TGCGCCAGCAGCCAGGAGGAGGGCAGGGGTGCAGATACGCAGTATTTT
CDR3 protein: CASSQEEGRGADTQYF
V gene: TRBV4-3
clone size: few
D gene: .
J gene: TRBJ2-3

CDR3 DNA: TGTGCCAGCAGCCTCCGGGGGGCGAACACCGGGGAGCTGTTTTTT
CDR3 protein: CASSLRGANTGELFF
V gene: TRBV7-2
clone size: .
D gene: TRBD2
J gene: TRBJ2-2

CDR3 DNA: TGCGCCAGCAGCCAAGATGACAACAGGGGAAGTGGAAATGAAAAACTGTTTTTT
CDR3 protein: CASSQDDNRGSGNEKLFF
V gene: TRBV4-3
clone size: .
D gene: TRBD1
J gene: TRBJ1-4

CDR3 DNA: TGTGCCAGCACCTTAGGGCAGACTAATCAGCCCCAGCATTTT
CDR3 protein: CASTLGQTNQPQHF
V gene: TRBV28
clone size: .
D gene: .
J gene: TRBJ1-5

CDR3 DNA: TGCAGCGTCCGGGACAGCCACTCTGGAAACACCATATATTTT
CDR3 protein: CSVRDSHSGNTIYF
V gene: TRBV29-1
clone size: .
D gene: TRBD1
J gene: TRBJ1-3